The 30 T cell receptor beta chains given below trace back to one sample, sequenced in a study of blood T cell repertoires in COVID-19. Generated by immunoSEQ multiplex PCR, the TCRdb table keeps only in-frame clones and is missing some. This table holds about 270,000 clones, 89% found once. Sample: PBMCs or T cells enriched from blood (not recorded which). These receptors were collected from a woman aged 55-70 years who had recovered from COVID-19.

The chain combines TRBV18 with TRBJ2-1; D is perhaps TRBD2 (5 bases). This CDR3 has 15 residues. The V end lost 6 bases, the J end lost 1 base, and 13 bases lay between the germline ends. Per germline, CDR1 KGHSH and CDR2 LQKENI. The CDR3 DNA reads TGTGCCAGCTCCATGGGAGCCCAATCCTACAATGAGCAGTTCTTC. It translates to CASSMGAQSYNEQFF.

The V and J genes are TRBV28 and TRBJ2-7; 7 nucleotides line up with TRBD1. The junction had 3 bases not matched to a gene; V was cut back by 1 base and J by 9 bases. The germline V gene encodes CDR1 MDHEN and CDR2 SYDVKM. This CDR3 region has 12 residues. The CDR3: CASSLYRGWQYF. The CDR3, as DNA: TGTGCCAGCAGTTTATACAGGGGCTGGCAGTACTTC.

The CDR3 sequence is CAWETGGFEAFF. The CDR3 region has the DNA TGTGCCTGGGAGACAGGGGGCTTTGAAGCTTTCTTT. The chain carries TRBV30 and TRBJ1-1; TRBD1 aligns across 10 bases. Germline values: CDR1 GTSNPN, CDR2 SVGIG (reference sequence). The CDR3 spans 12 residues. With 5 bases clipped from V and 7 bases from J, the junction kept 4 bases outside the gene matches.

In this sample, this clone turned up a few times. This sequence joins TRBV5-5 and TRBJ1-1; 7 positions match TRBD1. With V trimmed by 3 bases and J by 1 base, 6 bases remained unmatched. Per germline, CDR1 SGHKS and CDR2 YYEKEE (reference sequence). The length of the CDR3 is 15 residues. CDR3 coding DNA: TGTGCCAGCAGCTATATAGGACAGGCGAACACTGAAGCTTTCTTT. Its translation is CASSYIGQANTEAFF.

J is TRBJ2-2 and V is TRBV10-1; 9 nucleotides match TRBD1. V was pared by 2 bases and J by 5 bases, with 6 bases of the junction left unmatched. The CDR3 is made up of 16 amino acids. From germline, CDR1 is WNHNN and CDR2 SYGVQD (reference sequence). The CDR3 DNA reads as TGCGCCAGCAGTGAGGCACCCGGGACAGGGACCGGGGAGCTGTTTTTT. The encoded protein is CASSEAPGTGTGELFF.

The rearrangement joins TRBV5-1 to TRBJ2-7; maybe TRBD2 (5 bases). Trimming removed 4 bases at V and 6 bases at J, with 11 bases between. The CDR3 is made up of 12 amino acids. The germline V gene has CDR1 SGHRS and CDR2 YFSETQ. The CDR3 reads CASSPGNIEQYF. The CDR3 DNA reads TGCGCCAGCAGCCCCGGGAACATCGAGCAGTACTTC.

This rearrangement joins TRBV29-1 to TRBJ2-7; 9 positions agree with TRBD1. Trimming cost V 3 bases and J 2 bases; bases outside gene matches: 2. In germline, CDR1 is SQVTM, CDR2 ANQGSEA. The CDR3 totals 13 residues. The CDR3 DNA reads TGCAGCGTTGATGGGACAGGGACCTACGAGCAGTACTTC. Translating it yields CSVDGTGTYEQYF.

The rearrangement links TRBV3-1 (or the pseudogene TRBV3-2) to TRBJ2-1, with D possibly being TRBD2 (6 bases). Germline V gene data show CDR1 as LGHDT and CDR2 as YNNKEL (reference sequence). With 0 bases removed from V and 0 bases from J, the gap between germline ends came to 18 bases. CDR3 length: 19 amino acids. CDR3 residues: CASSQDMMSRGSSYNEQFF. The CDR3 coding sequence is TGTGCCAGCAGCCAAGATATGATGTCACGGGGGAGCTCCTACAATGAGCAGTTCTTC.

This sequence joins TRBV5-5 and TRBJ1-3, with unresolved D. V lost 4 bases to trimming and J lost 0 bases, with 14 bases between them. The length of the CDR3 is 16 residues. Germline V lookup: CDR1 SGHKS, CDR2 YYEKEE (reference sequence). CDR3 nucleotide sequence: TGTGCCAGCAGCCAAAGCACCGGGTCCTCTGGAAACACCATATATTTT. Translated, it gives CASSQSTGSSGNTIYF.

The CDR3 DNA follows: TGTGCCAGCAGCTTAGTAAGAGCTAACTATGGCTACACCTTC. Translation gives CASSLVRANYGYTF. The chain uses TRBV11-2 and TRBJ1-2; D gene unclear. The CDR3 has 14 amino acids. Germline values: CDR1 SGHAT, CDR2 FQNNGV. V was clipped by 1 base and J by 0 bases, with 6 bases between them. The whole variable domain, remainder taken from reference TRBV11-2 and TRBJ1-2, is EAGVAQSPRYKIIEKRQSVAFWCNPISGHATLYWYQQILGQGPKLLIQFQNNGVVDDSQLPKDRFSAERLKGVDSTLKIQPAKLEDSAVYLCASSLVRANYGYTFGSGTRLTVV.

The chain carries TRBV18 and TRBJ2-2; D unresolved. The germline V gene has CDR1 KGHSH and CDR2 LQKENI. The CDR3 is made up of 13 amino acids. V lost 0 bases, J lost 5 bases, and 4 bases lay in between. CDR3 DNA: TGTGCCAGCTCACCACCGGCTACCGGGGAGCTGTTTTTT. Translating gives CASSPPATGELFF.

The gene calls are TRBV30 and TRBJ2-1; 11 nucleotides align to TRBD2. Germline V lookup: CDR1 GTSNPN, CDR2 SVGIG (reference sequence). The CDR3 runs 14 residues. V lost 8 bases and J lost 7; bases outside the gene matches: 10. CDR3: CAVRGTSGYNEQFF. The DNA for the CDR3 is TGTGCCGTGAGGGGGACTAGCGGTTATAATGAGCAGTTCTTC. The full variable domain, its missing parts supplied by reference TRBV30 and TRBJ2-1, is SQTIHQWPATLVQPVGSPLSLECTVEGTSNPNLYWYRQAAGRGLQLLFYSVGIGQISSEVPQNLSASRPQDRQFILSSKKLLLSDSGFYLCAVRGTSGYNEQFFGPGTRLTVL.

This chain links TRBV11-3 with TRBJ1-1; D might be TRBD1 (5 bases). V gave up 4 bases and J gave up 8 bases, with 14 bases separating them. This CDR3 is built from 13 residues. The germline V gene encodes CDR1 SGHNT and CDR2 YENEEA. CDR3 sequence reads: CASSWGPRPEAFF. CDR3 sequence (DNA): TGTGCCAGCAGCTGGGGCCCCAGACCCGAAGCTTTCTTT.

In this sample, this clone turned up once. The rearrangement links TRBV28 to TRBJ1-5; D is unresolved. V shed 1 base and J shed 0 bases, with 10 bases lying between them. From germline, CDR1 is MDHEN and CDR2 SYDVKM. CDR3 size: 16 residues. CDR3 amino acids: CASSLLSLYSNQPQHF. CDR3 coding DNA: TGTGCCAGCAGTTTATTATCCCTATATAGCAATCAGCCCCAGCATTTT.

The chain carries TRBV2 and TRBJ1-2, with 9 bases identical to TRBD1. The V and J ends lost 6 bases and 5 bases, in that order; junction bases with no gene match: 7. The CDR3 has 14 residues. Germline CDR1 reads SNHLY; CDR2 reads FYNNEI. CDR3 protein: CASSWDRAGYGYTF. Written as DNA, the CDR3 is TGTGCCAGCAGCTGGGACAGGGCAGGATATGGCTACACCTTC.

The chain links TRBV24-1 to TRBJ1-4, with 7 bases aligning to TRBD1. Germline CDR1 is KGHDR and CDR2 is SFDVKD. Unmatched junction bases numbered 8, after V lost 3 bases and J lost 5 bases. The CDR3 covers 16 residues. The CDR3 nucleotides are TGTGCCACCAGTGATGGACGGGACAGTATAAATGAAAAACTGTTTTTT. Protein sequence: CATSDGRDSINEKLFF.

This clone was observed a handful of times. This chain uses TRBV9 with TRBJ2-7, with D tentatively TRBD2 (6 bases). This CDR3 region has 14 residues. Trimming took off 0 bases at V and 4 bases at J, with 11 bases between the two ends. The germline V gene has CDR1 SGDLS and CDR2 YYNGEE. The CDR3 loop reads CASSVEAGRYEQYF. The CDR3 DNA is TGTGCCAGCAGCGTAGAGGCGGGGAGATACGAGCAGTACTTC.

The rearrangement links TRBV24-1 to TRBJ1-5; 7 bases are a match to TRBD1. This CDR3 is built from 14 residues. Germline V gene lookup returns CDR1 KGHDR and CDR2 SFDVKD. Losses at the gene ends were 4 bases for V and 9 bases for J; bases not matched to a gene: 8. The CDR3: CATSDPTGHGPQHF. For the CDR3, the DNA is TGTGCCACCAGTGACCCGACAGGGCATGGGCCCCAGCATTTT.

This clone was counted a single time. The rearrangement links TRBV28 to TRBJ1-1; TRBD1 aligns across 8 bases. V trimming: 5 bases; J trimming: 4 bases; junction bases outside the gene matches: 9. The CDR3 consists of 15 residues. Germline CDR1 reads MDHEN; CDR2 reads SYDVKM. CDR3 nucleotide sequence: TGTGCCAGCAGTCCACTCACAGGGGGGGGCACTGAAGCTTTCTTT. The encoded protein is CASSPLTGGGTEAFF.

The chain is built from TRBV30 and TRBJ2-7; a possible D gene is TRBD1 (6 bases). The CDR3 runs 14 residues. Germline CDR1 reads GTSNPN; CDR2 reads SVGIG (reference sequence). V gave up 1 base and J gave up 7 bases, with 17 bases separating them. This CDR3 reads CAWSAGGAVGEQYF. The CDR3 DNA reads TGTGCCTGGAGTGCTGGGGGCGCAGTAGGGGAGCAGTACTTC. Filled out from reference TRBV30 and TRBJ2-7, the complete variable domain reads SQTIHQWPATLVQPVGSPLSLECTVEGTSNPNLYWYRQAAGRGLQLLFYSVGIGQISSEVPQNLSASRPQDRQFILSSKKLLLSDSGFYLCAWSAGGAVGEQYFGPGTRLTVT.

The chain combines TRBV2 with TRBJ2-3; maybe TRBD1 (5 bases). The CDR3 runs to 14 residues. Germline CDR1 reads SNHLY; CDR2 reads FYNNEI. V gave up 8 bases and J gave up 5 bases, with 17 bases separating them. CDR3: CASVTGALEDTQYF. Written as DNA, the CDR3 is TGTGCCAGCGTTACAGGTGCCTTGGAAGATACGCAGTATTTT.

The rearrangement joins TRBV10-3 to TRBJ2-5; 11 nucleotides agree with TRBD1. Looked up from germline, CDR1 is ENHRY and CDR2 is SYGVKD. The V gene end was trimmed by 5 bases and the J gene end by 5 bases; junction bases not matched to a gene: 13. The length of the CDR3 is 17 residues. This CDR3 is CAISNRDRGRREETQYF. In DNA form, the CDR3 reads TGTGCCATCAGTAACCGGGACAGGGGGAGACGGGAGGAGACCCAGTACTTC.

The chain is built from TRBV25-1 and TRBJ1-2; TRBD1 matches at 7 bases. V lost 0 bases to trimming and J lost 6 bases; unmatched junction nucleotides: 10. Germline V CDR1 and CDR2: MGHDK, SYGVNS. This CDR3 has 16 residues. The CDR3 DNA reads TGTGCCAGCAGTGAATATGAGACAGGGAAATCTAATGGCTACACCTTC. Its protein product is CASSEYETGKSNGYTF.

This CDR3 is CASSEIRQGKRETQYF. In DNA form, the CDR3 reads TGTGCCAGCAGTGAAATTAGACAGGGGAAGAGAGAGACCCAGTACTTC. This chain links TRBV27 with TRBJ2-5; 8 nucleotides line up with TRBD1. This CDR3 has 16 amino acids. Germline values: CDR1 MNHEY, CDR2 SMNVEV (reference sequence). The trim removed 5 bases at V and 4 bases at J, leaving 12 bases unmatched.

The chain employs TRBV5-4 and TRBJ2-1, with D possibly matching TRBD2 (6 bases). V was trimmed by 0 bases and J by 6 bases, leaving 13 bases between them. This CDR3 has 15 amino acids. Looked up from germline, CDR1 is SGHNT and CDR2 is YYREEE (reference sequence). This CDR3 is CASSLDSGEFNEQFF. In nucleotides, the CDR3 is TGTGCCAGCAGCTTGGATAGCGGAGAGTTCAATGAGCAGTTCTTC.

The sample holds one count of this clone. The DNA for the CDR3 is TGTGCCAGCAGTTTGGAGGGTACGGCCAAAAACATTCAGTACTTC. This sequence encodes CASSLEGTAKNIQYF. The chain recombines TRBV28 with TRBJ2-4, with D possibly being TRBD2 (6 bases). The germline CDR1 and CDR2 sequences are MDHEN and SYDVKM. This CDR3 contains 15 residues. Trimming removed 3 bases from V and 1 base from J, with 10 bases in between.

The V and J genes are TRBV28 and TRBJ2-3; TRBD2 matches 12 bases. This CDR3 spans 17 amino acids. V lost 6 bases and J lost 6; bases outside the gene matches: 13. Germline V gives CDR1 MDHEN, CDR2 SYDVKM. As DNA, the CDR3 is TGTGCCAGCAGCTCATCCCTAGCGGGGGGGCCGAGGGATACGCAGTATTTT. Translation gives CASSSSLAGGPRDTQYF.

V usage is TRBV27 and J usage is TRBJ2-2; D unresolved. V lost 2 bases and J 3 bases, leaving 10 bases between the germline ends. The CDR3 is 15 residues long. Germline-derived CDR1 and CDR2 are MNHEY and SMNVEV (reference sequence). The CDR3 reads CASSLGQSYTGELFF. The CDR3 DNA reads as TGTGCCAGCAGTTTAGGTCAGTCTTACACCGGGGAGCTGTTTTTT.

CDR3 sequence reads: CASSDHLRRYF. The CDR3, as DNA: TGTGCCAGCAGTGACCACCTGCGGAGGTACTTC. The chain joins TRBV27 to TRBJ2-7; D remains ambiguous. This CDR3 is built from 11 residues. Germline CDR1 and CDR2: MNHEY and SMNVEV (reference sequence). Trimming pared 5 bases from V and 12 bases from J, leaving 14 bases between.

J is TRBJ2-1 and V is TRBV5-1; 10 bases align to TRBD1. The germline V gene encodes CDR1 SGHRS and CDR2 YFSETQ. Trimming at V came to 1 base and at J to 3 bases, leaving 7 bases not matched to a gene. The CDR3 loop spans 17 amino acids. The CDR3 is CASSLKIGDRGYNEQFF. The CDR3 bases are TGCGCCAGCAGCTTGAAGATTGGGGACAGGGGCTACAATGAGCAGTTCTTC.